This entry describes one T cell receptor (beta chain). Its matching antigen is unknown. Unmatched junction bases numbered 9, after V lost 6 bases and J lost 5 bases. The CDR3 is 14 amino acids. Germline V lookup: CDR1 MNHEY, CDR2 SMNVEV (reference sequence). The data were taken from a study of Ad26.COV2.S vaccination and SARS-CoV-2 variants. Study-level points and caveats: Individuals receiving vaccine had higher spike-specific TCR breadth than placebo recipients did. Analyses that measured TCR breadth and depth may have underestimated total T cell responses.

Stated treatment: about 20 received Ad26.COV2.S at low or high dose, single or two shots; several received placebo; per-sample allocation not given. Samples analyzed were those drawn on day 63 after the first vaccine or placebo injection. TCRdb's table, derived via immunoSEQ multiplex PCR, lists solely in-frame clones and lacks some. The sample consists of about 350,000 clones, around 89% of them appearing once. The chain combines TRBV27 with TRBJ2-5, with 7 bases identical to TRBD2. The receptor was derived from a person between 18 and 65 years old who received the Ad26.COV2.S COVID-19 vaccine or a placebo. The sequences come from peripheral blood, collected in a trial of Ad26.COV2.S vaccine versus placebo. The CDR3 DNA is TGTGCCAGCAGCCTAGCGGTGACTCAGGAGACCCAGTACTTC. This translates into CASSLAVTQETQYF.